The clone carrying this T cell receptor beta chain was counted a single time. Profiled with immunoSEQ multiplex PCR; TCRdb holds only in-frame clones, not every one. The sample contains 100,000 to 150,000 clones, roughly 89% of which appear only once. This sample was included in a study of blood T cell repertoires in COVID-19. Study context: Acute and convalescent COVID-19 samples came from the United States, Italy and Spain. T cells, B-cell-depleted T cells, or PBMCs provided the cDNA or gDNA that served as material.

The CDR3 contains 14 residues. Germline V gene sequence: CDR1 SNHLY, CDR2 FYNNEI. V lost 5 bases, J lost 7 bases, and 4 bases stayed unmatched. V gene TRBV2 combines with J gene TRBJ1-4; 10 nucleotides match TRBD1. The receptor was derived from a man aged 50 to 59 with active or convalescent COVID-19. Sequenced material: peripheral blood. CDR3 sequence: CASSLDRGLEKLFF. CDR3 DNA: TGTGCCAGCAGTCTCGACAGGGGGCTTGAAAAACTGTTTTTT.